What follows are 29 T cell receptor beta chains derived from one specimen sequenced in a study of blood T cells in healthy people across ages. Together with a sample-barcoded 5' primer, a J-beta primer mix was included in a second PCR lasting roughly 6 to 12 cycles. MiXCR, applied by TCRdb to the 5' RACE reads, yields one record per CDR3 protein. The repertoire has almost 550,000 distinct CDR3 sequences, about 25% of them found once; the top ten carry 7.5% to 9%. A further study also used this sample, focusing on T cells of mothers and their children.

The material sequenced was blood. These receptors originate from a boy between 10 and 17 years old in good health.

The V and J genes are TRBV7-8 and TRBJ1-5; D call uncertain. CDR3 length: 16 amino acids. The germline gives CDR1 SGHVS, CDR2 FQNEAQ. V was cut by 5 bases and J by 0 bases, with 14 bases left in between. The CDR3 region is CASSPGAEYSNQPQHF. The CDR3 DNA is TGTGCCAGCAGCCCCGGAGCGGAGTATAGCAATCAGCCCCAGCATTTT.

For this clonotype: Germline is not matched at one junction end, which may reflect a read error. The chain links TRBV12-3 or TRBV12-4 to TRBJ2-3; possibly TRBD2 for D (5 bases). The CDR3 contains 11 residues. CDR3 nucleotide sequence: TGTAGCAGCACTAGTACAGATGCGCAGTATTTT. This sequence encodes CSSTSTDAQYF.

The genes are TRBV7-3 and TRBJ2-2, with 8 bases fitting TRBD1. Per germline, CDR1 SGHTA and CDR2 FQGTGA. The CDR3 loop spans 15 amino acids. V was pared by 6 bases and J by 1 base, with 4 bases of the junction left unmatched. The CDR3 reads CASSQTGENTGELFF. The CDR3 DNA sequence: TGTGCCAGCAGTCAGACAGGGGAGAACACCGGGGAGCTGTTTTTT.

This clonotype was seen only a few times. The J gene is TRBJ1-1, the V gene TRBV28; D is perhaps TRBD1 (5 bases). Germline values: CDR1 MDHEN, CDR2 SYDVKM. This CDR3 has 11 amino acids. Trimming removed 7 bases from V and 10 bases from J, with 13 bases in between. The chain's CDR3 is CASITGGGAFF. The CDR3 DNA reads as TGTGCCAGCATTACGGGGGGGGGAGCTTTCTTT. Supplemented by reference TRBV28 and TRBJ1-1, the full variable domain reads DVKVTQSSRYLVKRTGEKVFLECVQDMDHENMFWYRQDPGLGLRLIYFSYDVKMKEKGDIPEGYSVSREKKERFSLILESASTNQTSMYLCASITGGGAFFGQGTRLTVV.

By share, this clonotype counts as medium-sized (0.01 to 0.1%). CDR3 bases: TGTGCCAGCAGTCAGAGGACAGGGGGGATCTACGAGCAGTACTTC. Translation: CASSQRTGGIYEQYF. The chain uses TRBV27 and TRBJ2-7, with 10 positions matching TRBD1. V lost 5 bases and J lost 3; bases outside the gene matches: 7. The CDR3 contains 15 residues. In germline, CDR1 is MNHEY, CDR2 SMNVEV (reference sequence).

This clonotype was counted only a few times. The rearrangement uses TRBV3-1 and TRBJ2-7; D is perhaps TRBD2 (6 bases). Germline CDR1 and CDR2: LGHDT and YNNKEL (reference sequence). V gave up 0 bases and J gave up 2 bases, with 11 bases separating them. The CDR3 has 15 residues. This CDR3 reads CASSQDSGSTYEQYF. The CDR3, as DNA: TGTGCCAGCAGCCAAGATAGCGGCTCCACCTACGAGCAGTACTTC.

The chain combines TRBV5-1 with TRBJ2-3; 9 bases agree with TRBD1. The germline gives CDR1 SGHRS, CDR2 YFSETQ. This CDR3 region has 18 residues. J gave up 0 bases and V 2 bases, and 10 bases lay outside the gene matches. The CDR3 bases are TGCGCCAGCAGCTTTATGAGGACAGGGGCAGTAAGCACAGATACGCAGTATTTT. Protein product: CASSFMRTGAVSTDTQYF.

The table lists this clonotype with a few counts. This rearrangement joins TRBV6-5 to TRBJ2-5, with 8 positions matching TRBD2. V lost 1 base and J lost 4; bases outside the gene matches: 14. In germline, CDR1 is MNHEY, CDR2 SVGAGI. The CDR3 covers 18 residues. The CDR3, as DNA: TGTGCCAGCAGTTACTGGGTCGGGGGGGCGTCTTCCCCAGAGACCCAGTACTTC. Its translation: CASSYWVGGASSPETQYF.

The chain joins TRBV7-2 to TRBJ1-1, with D hard to call. The germline V gene has CDR1 SGHTA and CDR2 FQGNSA. The ends were cut back, 4 bases at V and 6 bases at J, with 15 bases in the middle. CDR3 length: 14 residues. CDR3 nucleotides: TGTGCCAGCAGCTCAGACGGAGGGTCCCCTGAAGCTTTCTTT. This gives the protein CASSSDGGSPEAFF.

The rearrangement joins TRBV20-1 to TRBJ2-6; no clear D gene. Trimming stripped 1 base from V and 4 bases from J, with 8 bases between. The germline V gene has CDR1 DFQATT and CDR2 SNEGSKA (reference sequence). CDR3 length: 14 residues. The CDR3 is CSARVGAGANVLTF. Written as DNA, the CDR3 is TGCAGTGCTAGAGTCGGAGCCGGGGCCAACGTCCTGACTTTC.

The V and J genes are TRBV14 and TRBJ1-1; a possible D gene is TRBD1 (5 bases). Germline lookup yields CDR1 SGHDN and CDR2 FVKESK. V was trimmed by 4 bases and J by 1 base, leaving 19 bases between them. The CDR3 sequence is 17 residues long. The CDR3 DNA reads TGTGCCAGCAGCCGGTTCGTCGGGGCGGTGGGGAACACTGAAGCTTTCTTT. It codes for CASSRFVGAVGNTEAFF.

This clonotype came up a few times. The DNA for the CDR3 is TGCGCCAGCAGCCCGAGGGACAGGGTAGGAAGTGAGCAGTTCTTC. Amino acids: CASSPRDRVGSEQFF. The chain is built from TRBV5-1 and TRBJ2-1, with 9 positions matching TRBD1. The CDR3 is made up of 15 amino acids. Germline lookup yields CDR1 SGHRS and CDR2 YFSETQ. J lost 9 bases, V lost 4 bases, and 11 bases had no gene match. The full variable domain, completed using reference TRBV5-1 and TRBJ2-1, is KAGVTQTPRYLIKTRGQQVTLSCSPISGHRSVSWYQQTPGQGLQFLFEYFSETQRNKGNFPGRFSGRQFSNSRSEMNVSTLELGDSALYLCASSPRDRVGSEQFFGPGTRLTVL.

This sequence joins TRBV7-2 and TRBJ2-7; 7 nucleotides match TRBD2. Trimming at V came to 3 bases and at J to 3 bases, leaving 5 bases not matched to a gene. Germline-derived CDR1 and CDR2 are SGHTA and FQGNSA. The CDR3 runs to 14 residues. The CDR3 DNA reads as TGTGCCAGCAGCTTCGGACTAGGTAACTACGAGCAGTACTTC. It yields the protein CASSFGLGNYEQYF.

The chain carries TRBV6-2 or TRBV6-3 and TRBJ2-7, with 12 bases fitting TRBD1. The length of the CDR3 is 18 residues. CDR1 and CDR2 from the germline V gene are MNHEY and SVGEGT. The V segment lost 5 bases and the J segment 3 bases; nucleotides outside the gene matches: 14. The CDR3 spells CASSDAKGQGAQVYEQYF. CDR3 bases: TGTGCCAGCAGTGACGCTAAGGGACAGGGGGCACAAGTCTACGAGCAGTACTTC.

Notes on this clonotype: One end of the junction fails to match germline, which may point to a read error. The CDR3 reads CASSNRETIGETRYF. The CDR3 nucleotides read TGTGCCAGCAGCAATCGGGAAACGATCGGAGAGACCCGGTACTTC. The V call is TRBV7-2, the J call TRBJ2-1; tentative D call: TRBD2 (5 bases). This CDR3 is built from 15 residues. CDR1 is SGHTA and CDR2 is FQGNSA in the germline V gene.

This clonotype was observed many times. The chain carries TRBV7-2 and TRBJ1-1, with a weak D call TRBD1 (6 bases). V dropped 2 bases and J dropped 5 bases, with 12 bases sitting between them. CDR1 SGHTA and CDR2 FQGNSA come from the germline V gene. This CDR3 has 14 residues. CDR3 bases: TGTGCCAGCAGCTTATCACAGGGTGGAACTGAAGCTTTCTTT. It yields the protein CASSLSQGGTEAFF. Full variable domain (missing parts from reference TRBV7-2 and TRBJ1-1): GAGVSQSPSNKVTEKGKDVELRCDPISGHTALYWYRQSLGQGLEFLIYFQGNSAPDKSGLPSDRFSAERTGGSVSTLTIQRTQQEDSAVYLCASSLSQGGTEAFFGQGTRLTVV.

The chain employs TRBV20-1 and TRBJ1-4; D is perhaps TRBD1 (6 bases). Germline V CDR1 and CDR2: DFQATT, SNEGSKA (reference sequence). This CDR3 region has 14 residues. Between the trimmed V and J ends, which lost 3 bases and 4 bases, there was a span of 12 bases. The CDR3 is CSASGGAVNEKLFF. Written as DNA, the CDR3 is TGCAGTGCTAGTGGGGGGGCCGTTAATGAAAAACTGTTTTTT.

This chain connects TRBV20-1 to TRBJ1-6; D ambiguous. V was cut by 4 bases and J by 6 bases, with 13 bases left in between. CDR1 is DFQATT and CDR2 is SNEGSKA in the germline V gene (reference sequence). The CDR3 length is 14 residues. The CDR3 region has the DNA TGCAGTGCTATAGGCCCGAGGGCTAATTCACCCCTCCACTTT. Protein sequence: CSAIGPRANSPLHF.

This chain links TRBV28 with TRBJ1-5; TRBD1 is a possible D gene (5 bases). Germline loops: CDR1 MDHEN, CDR2 SYDVKM. Trimming removed 2 bases at V and 9 bases at J, with 20 bases between. This CDR3 region has 16 residues. DNA for the CDR3: TGTGCCAGCAGTTTAAGATGGGTTAGGGACCGGGCGCCCCAGCATTTT. Amino acids: CASSLRWVRDRAPQHF.

J is TRBJ2-3 and V is TRBV7-2; D gene unclear. Germline-derived CDR1 and CDR2 are SGHTA and FQGNSA. Trimming cost V 5 bases and J 6 bases, with 9 bases left between them. The CDR3 is 12 residues long. CDR3 coding DNA: TGTGCCAGCAGCCCGCAGTCCGATACGCAGTATTTT. This codes for CASSPQSDTQYF.

The chain is built from TRBV7-3 and TRBJ2-3; D is unclear. The V and J ends lost 4 bases and 1 base respectively, with 15 bases between them. This CDR3 is 16 amino acids long. CDR1 and CDR2 (germline): SGHTA, FQGTGA. CDR3 bases: TGTGCCAGCAGCTCACCTGTGGGTCAGGGCACAGATACGCAGTATTTT. Translated: CASSSPVGQGTDTQYF.

The chain couples TRBV10-3 to TRBJ1-5; the D gene is possibly TRBD1 (6 bases). This CDR3 spans 13 amino acids. The V gene lost 8 bases and the J gene lost 3 bases, with 11 bases spanning the gap. CDR1 and CDR2 from the germline V gene are ENHRY and SYGVKD. CDR3 amino acids: CAIGRDTNQPQHF. The CDR3 DNA reads as TGTGCCATCGGCCGGGACACCAATCAGCCCCAGCATTTT.

V gene TRBV5-5 combines with J gene TRBJ2-1, with 7 nucleotides matching TRBD1. J gave up 0 bases and V 5 bases, and 8 bases lay outside the gene matches. The CDR3 spans 16 residues. Germline V gene sequence: CDR1 SGHKS, CDR2 YYEKEE (reference sequence). The CDR3 DNA follows: TGTGCCAGCAGAAAAGACAGGGCTAACTCCTACAATGAGCAGTTCTTC. It yields the protein CASRKDRANSYNEQFF.

This CDR3 reads CASSRLSTSYEQYF. CDR3 bases: TGTGCCAGCAGCCGCCTGAGTACTTCCTACGAGCAGTACTTC. This sequence joins TRBV7-8 and TRBJ2-5; the D is unclear. The J call is doubtful: the DNA matches TRBJ2-7 better. Germline CDR1 reads SGHVS; CDR2 reads FQNEAQ. This CDR3 spans 14 amino acids.

This clonotype was detected ten times or more. The chain joins TRBV12-3 or TRBV12-4 to TRBJ1-2, with unresolved D. The CDR3 consists of 12 residues. V was cut by 3 bases and J by 6 bases, with 8 bases left in between. This CDR3 is CASSLGPDGYTF. CDR3 nucleotide sequence: TGTGCCAGCAGTTTGGGTCCGGATGGCTACACCTTC.

This clonotype was found a few times. The J gene is TRBJ2-3, the V gene TRBV14, with 7 bases that match TRBD2. With 0 bases clipped from V and 2 bases from J, the junction kept 8 bases outside the gene matches. Germline CDR1 and CDR2: SGHDN and FVKESK. The CDR3 contains 17 residues. DNA of the CDR3: TGTGCCAGCAGCCAAGATTGGAGGGAGGGCCCCACAGATACGCAGTATTTT. Its protein product is CASSQDWREGPTDTQYF.

This clonotype came up a few times. The gene calls are TRBV5-5 and TRBJ2-1; 7 nucleotides match TRBD2. Germline V lookup: CDR1 SGHKS, CDR2 YYEKEE (reference sequence). V dropped 3 bases and J dropped 2; count of bases not matched to a gene: 8. This CDR3 spans 16 amino acids. The CDR3 here is CASSWRREYPYNEQFF. The CDR3 bases are TGTGCCAGCAGCTGGCGGCGGGAGTACCCCTACAATGAGCAGTTCTTC.

This clonotype was seen a handful of times. The chain recombines TRBV5-5 with TRBJ1-1; D not certain. Trimming stripped 4 bases from V and 0 bases from J, with 13 bases between. This CDR3 contains 15 residues. Germline-derived CDR1 and CDR2 are SGHKS and YYEKEE (reference sequence). This CDR3 reads CASSSSGIMNTEAFF. The CDR3 DNA reads TGTGCCAGCAGCAGCTCAGGAATAATGAACACTGAAGCTTTCTTT.

The chain combines TRBV12-3 or TRBV12-4 with TRBJ1-1; D not resolved. The CDR3 runs to 15 residues. V gave up 0 bases and J gave up 5 bases, with 13 bases separating them. CDR3 in amino acids: CASSLAASGRTEAFF. DNA of the CDR3: TGTGCCAGCAGTTTAGCCGCGTCCGGCCGGACTGAAGCTTTCTTT.